A single sample gave rise to the 30 T cell receptor beta chains below, sequenced in a study of OX40 agonist ivuxolimab in advanced cancers. The receptor library was made with the immunoSEQ multiplex PCR assay. TCRdb's version of the immuneACCESS table is confined to in-frame rearrangements and falls short of the full clone set. An unresolved V gene accounts for under half of the shortfall where checked; the remainder is of unknown origin. The sample profile shows 55,000 to 95,000 clones; 80% to 90% of them were found once. Clones ranked in the top ten supply around 2.6% of the sample. Specimen: CD4+ or CD8+ T cells sorted from blood, collected in a trial of the OX40 agonist ivuxolimab. Receptors originate from an adult with an advanced solid tumor such as melanoma, head and neck, liver or kidney cancer.

This clone has just a few counts. V and J are TRBV11-3 and TRBJ1-3; 7 bases match TRBD1. Germline loops: CDR1 SGHNT, CDR2 YENEEA. The CDR3 length is 17 residues. After removal of 4 bases from V and 0 bases from J, the junction contained 9 bases not matched to a gene. The CDR3 nucleotides are TGTGCCAGCAGCTCCGGGACAGAGAAGGTCTCTGGAAACACCATATATTTT. Its translation: CASSSGTEKVSGNTIYF.

This rearrangement joins TRBV5-4 to TRBJ2-7; D perhaps matches TRBD2 (6 bases). Trimming removed 1 base at V and 2 bases at J, with 13 bases between. This CDR3 comprises 15 residues. Germline assignment: CDR1 SGHNT and CDR2 YYREEE (reference sequence). Here the CDR3 DNA reads TGTGCCAGCAGCTTGTTGTCTAGCGTTGCCTACGAGCAGTACTTC. Translation gives CASSLLSSVAYEQYF.

This chain links TRBV5-4 with TRBJ2-1; D is unclear. The V end was cut by 10 bases, the J end by 1 base, with 15 bases between. The CDR3 is made up of 14 amino acids. Looked up from germline, CDR1 is SGHNT and CDR2 is YYREEE (reference sequence). The DNA of the CDR3 is TGTGCCTCCGAGACCCAACCTTCCTACAATGAGCAGTTCTTC. Protein product: CASETQPSYNEQFF.

The gene calls are TRBV6-5 and TRBJ1-5; unclear D gene. CDR1 and CDR2 (germline): MNHEY, SVGAGI. The CDR3 extends over 15 amino acids. V shed 6 bases and J shed 1 base, with 13 bases lying between them. The CDR3 coding sequence is TGTGCCAGCAGAAGCGGATTTTGGAGCAATCAGCCCCAGCATTTT. It yields the protein CASRSGFWSNQPQHF.

The J gene is TRBJ2-5, the V gene TRBV7-9; D is unclear. Judging by the DNA end, TRBJ2-7 fits better; the J call may be wrong. Per germline, CDR1 SEHNR and CDR2 FQNEAQ (reference sequence). This CDR3 is built from 11 residues. The CDR3 nucleotides are TGTGCCAGCACCGGAACCTACGAGCAGTACTTC. Protein product: CASTGTYEQYF.

The chain combines TRBV5-1 with TRBJ2-7, with D perhaps TRBD1 (6 bases). Germline values: CDR1 SGHRS, CDR2 YFSETQ. The CDR3 has 15 amino acids. The ends were cut back, 1 base at V and 3 bases at J, with 14 bases in the middle. In nucleotides, the CDR3 is TGCGCCAGCAGCTTGACTGAACTCAGGGGCTACGAGCAGTACTTC. This encodes CASSLTELRGYEQYF. Full variable domain (rest looked up from reference TRBV5-1 and TRBJ2-7): KAGVTQTPRYLIKTRGQQVTLSCSPISGHRSVSWYQQTPGQGLQFLFEYFSETQRNKGNFPGRFSGRQFSNSRSEMNVSTLELGDSALYLCASSLTELRGYEQYFGPGTRLTVT.

The CDR3 DNA sequence: TGTGCCAGCAGCCCACACTCCGGGGGACTAGCGGGATGGTTAGGGCAGTACTTC. The encoded protein is CASSPHSGGLAGWLGQYF. The V and J genes are TRBV14 and TRBJ2-5; 13 positions agree with TRBD2. The V and J ends lost 4 bases and 11 bases, in that order; junction bases with no gene match: 19. From germline, CDR1 is SGHDN and CDR2 FVKESK. The CDR3 covers 18 residues.

The sample holds one count of this clone. The V gene is TRBV19, the J gene TRBJ2-1, with D possibly being TRBD2 (7 bases). Germline-derived CDR1 and CDR2 are LNHDA and SQIVND (reference sequence). V gave up 4 bases and J gave up 15 bases, with 22 bases separating them. This CDR3 comprises 14 residues. The CDR3: CASSTTGLQRGGFF. As DNA, the CDR3 is TGTGCCAGTAGTACCACGGGTCTCCAAAGGGGGGGGTTCTTC.

The J gene is TRBJ2-5, the V gene TRBV13; weak D call: TRBD1 (5 bases). Trimming stripped 5 bases from V and 3 bases from J, with 7 bases between. The CDR3 contains 12 residues. Germline V gene lookup returns CDR1 PRHDT and CDR2 FYEKMQ (reference sequence). The CDR3 DNA is TGTGCCAGCAGCACCAGGGAAGAGACCCAGTACTTC. This codes for CASSTREETQYF.

This clone appeared a single time. The CDR3 DNA is TGTGCCACCAGCAGCCGGGGGGAGTTCCGCGAGCAGTTCTTC. Protein: CATSSRGEFREQFF. The chain recombines TRBV15 with TRBJ2-1; TRBD2 matches 7 bases. J was trimmed by 10 bases and V by 3 bases; bases with no gene match: 9. In germline, CDR1 is LNHNV, CDR2 YYDKDF (reference sequence). There are 14 residues in the CDR3.

The rearrangement joins TRBV9 to TRBJ1-6, with 7 bases identical to TRBD1. The CDR3 extends over 16 amino acids. V gave up 4 bases and J gave up 9 bases; unmatched junction bases: 13. Germline V gene sequence: CDR1 SGDLS, CDR2 YYNGEE. Here the CDR3 DNA reads TGTGCCAGCAGCCCGGGACAGTTCGGTGGTACTTCACCCCTCCACTTT. Translating gives CASSPGQFGGTSPLHF.

The CDR3 here is CASSGTMSNTEAFF. CDR3 DNA: TGTGCCAGCAGTGGAACGATGTCTAACACTGAAGCTTTCTTT. The chain combines TRBV6-5 with TRBJ1-1; D not resolved. Trimming pared 5 bases from V and 2 bases from J, leaving 12 bases between. Germline V lookup: CDR1 MNHEY, CDR2 SVGAGI. The CDR3 runs 14 residues.

The V and J genes are TRBV9 and TRBJ1-1; 7 bases map to TRBD1. This CDR3 comprises 13 residues. CDR1 and CDR2 (germline): SGDLS, YYNGEE. V gave up 4 bases and J gave up 5 bases; unmatched junction bases: 5. DNA for the CDR3: TGTGCCAGCAGCAAACAGGGGCGAACTGAAGCTTTCTTT. This codes for CASSKQGRTEAFF.

The V call is TRBV18, the J call TRBJ1-1; no clear D. The V gene's germline CDR1 is KGHSH and CDR2 LQKENI. The CDR3 is made up of 14 amino acids. With 0 bases removed from V and 10 bases from J, the gap between germline ends came to 15 bases. CDR3 coding DNA: TGTGCCAGCTCACCACCAGTAAGAGGGAGGTTAGCTTTCTTT. It codes for CASSPPVRGRLAFF.

This chain connects TRBV9 to TRBJ2-3, with D perhaps assigned TRBD1 or TRBD2 (6 bases each). Germline V gives CDR1 SGDLS, CDR2 YYNGEE. V was shortened by 7 bases and J by 2 bases, with 17 bases between the two germline ends. The CDR3 contains 15 residues. This CDR3 reads CASSFGGRITDTQYF. CDR3 DNA sequence: TGTGCCAGCTCCTTTGGGGGGCGGATCACAGATACGCAGTATTTT.

The chain carries TRBV18 and TRBJ1-2; the D gene is possibly TRBD1 (5 bases). V was pared by 3 bases and J by 1 base, with 15 bases between. CDR3 length: 16 amino acids. In germline, CDR1 is KGHSH, CDR2 LQKENI. Here the CDR3 reads CASSPGRLGVNYGYTF. The CDR3 nucleotides are TGTGCCAGCTCACCGGGTCGTTTGGGGGTTAACTATGGCTACACCTTC.

The CDR3: CASTTTKGALATNTGELFF. CDR3 DNA sequence: TGTGCTAGTACTACTACAAAGGGGGCCCTCGCGACGAACACCGGGGAGCTGTTTTTT. V usage is TRBV12-5 and J usage is TRBJ2-2, with TRBD1 matching 7 bases. The V gene's germline CDR1 is LGHNT and CDR2 FRNRAP. This CDR3 has 19 residues. With V trimmed by 8 bases and J by 0 bases, 18 bases remained unmatched.

The rearrangement joins TRBV6-5 to TRBJ1-1, with no clear D. The CDR3 loop spans 16 amino acids. V was cut by 0 bases and J by 4 bases, with 15 bases left in between. The germline CDR1 and CDR2 sequences are MNHEY and SVGAGI. The chain's CDR3 is CASSYSSPGRSTEAFF. The CDR3 DNA reads TGTGCCAGCAGTTACTCTTCGCCCGGGCGGAGCACTGAAGCTTTCTTT.

This chain joins TRBV7-2 and TRBJ1-5, with a weak D call TRBD1 (5 bases). In germline, CDR1 is SGHTA, CDR2 FQGNSA. This CDR3 spans 19 amino acids. V shed 3 bases and J shed 4 bases, with 25 bases lying between them. The CDR3 nucleotides read TGTGCCAGCAGCTTCGAGCGGACACTCCGTGGTGGGTTAAATCAGCCCCAGCATTTT. Protein product: CASSFERTLRGGLNQPQHF.

This rearrangement joins TRBV7-9 to TRBJ1-1; D gene uncertain. Germline CDR1 and CDR2: SEHNR and FQNEAQ (reference sequence). Trimming took off 1 base at V and 10 bases at J, with 13 bases between the two ends. The CDR3 is 13 residues long. The CDR3 DNA reads as TGTGCCAGCAGCTTAGGGGTGGGCGAGATAGCTTTCTTT. Translation gives CASSLGVGEIAFF.

The chain combines TRBV11-2 with TRBJ2-7; 8 bases map to TRBD1. Germline V lookup: CDR1 SGHAT, CDR2 FQNNGV. This CDR3 contains 15 residues. The V gene end was trimmed by 0 bases and the J gene end by 3 bases; junction bases not matched to a gene: 4. Here the CDR3 reads CASSLDDRGDYEQYF. The CDR3 DNA sequence: TGTGCCAGCAGCTTAGATGACAGGGGAGACTACGAGCAGTACTTC.

The chain has TRBV5-4 and TRBJ2-2, with a possible D match to TRBD2 (7 bases). This CDR3 comprises 14 residues. Germline V gives CDR1 SGHNT, CDR2 YYREEE (reference sequence). The ends were cut back, 2 bases at V and 6 bases at J, with 11 bases in the middle. DNA of the CDR3: TGTGCCAGCAGCTTTGGGGGGGCAGCCGGGGAGCTGTTTTTT. This codes for CASSFGGAAGELFF.

The CDR3 DNA follows: TGTGCCAGCAGCTTGAGGCAGGGATCATCTGAAGCTTTCTTT. The encoded protein is CASSLRQGSSEAFF. The rearrangement joins TRBV5-5 to TRBJ1-1, with D possibly matching TRBD1 (5 bases). The CDR3 is 14 residues long. The germline gives CDR1 SGHKS, CDR2 YYEKEE (reference sequence). Trimming stripped 1 base from V and 6 bases from J, with 13 bases between.

J is TRBJ2-1 and V is TRBV5-1; D may be TRBD1 (6 bases). Germline V gives CDR1 SGHRS, CDR2 YFSETQ. CDR3 length: 14 residues. Trimming shortened V by 0 bases and J by 9 bases, and 13 bases separated the two germline ends. Here the CDR3 DNA reads TGCGCCAGCAGCTTGGTGGGACAAGCCGGTGAGCAGTTCTTC. Protein sequence: CASSLVGQAGEQFF.

V usage is TRBV10-3 and J usage is TRBJ2-7; 13 bases are a match to TRBD2. The ends lost 3 bases at V and 3 bases at J; junction bases unmatched: 5. Per the germline V gene, CDR1 is ENHRY and CDR2 is SYGVKD. The CDR3 is 16 amino acids. CDR3 sequence: CAISDTSGGAVYEQYF. Here the CDR3 DNA reads TGTGCCATCAGTGATACTAGCGGGGGGGCGGTCTACGAGCAGTACTTC.

The chain uses TRBV18 and TRBJ2-5; the D is unclear. From germline, CDR1 is KGHSH and CDR2 LQKENI. This CDR3 spans 15 amino acids. Deletions cut 2 bases from V and 1 base from J, with 11 bases between. CDR3: CASSPRADPQETQYF. The CDR3, as DNA: TGTGCCAGCTCACCAAGGGCGGATCCCCAAGAGACCCAGTACTTC.

The chain is built from TRBV2 and TRBJ2-5; a possible D gene is TRBD2 (5 bases). This CDR3 has 14 amino acids. The germline V and J ends were trimmed by 7 bases and 5 bases, with 17 bases remaining between them. Germline assignment: CDR1 SNHLY and CDR2 FYNNEI. CDR3 in amino acids: CASTPTRNPETQYF. Here the CDR3 DNA reads TGTGCCAGCACCCCTACTAGAAATCCGGAGACCCAGTACTTC.

V gene TRBV9 combines with J gene TRBJ2-2; perhaps TRBD2 as D (5 bases). From germline, CDR1 is SGDLS and CDR2 YYNGEE. The CDR3 is made up of 16 amino acids. With 3 bases removed from V and 5 bases from J, the gap between germline ends came to 17 bases. The CDR3 DNA sequence: TGTGCCAGCAGCGCCCGCCGAGCGGACGGGACCGGGGAGCTGTTTTTT. It codes for CASSARRADGTGELFF.

The chain employs TRBV2 and TRBJ2-2, with 8 bases matching TRBD1. Germline V lookup: CDR1 SNHLY, CDR2 FYNNEI. Trimming took 3 bases from V and 4 from J; bases not matched to a gene: 4. This CDR3 has 15 amino acids. The CDR3 protein is CASSDGQGATGELFF. The DNA for the CDR3 is TGTGCCAGCAGTGATGGTCAGGGGGCCACCGGGGAGCTGTTTTTT.

The chain uses TRBV5-4 and TRBJ2-1; 9 bases match TRBD2. V gave up 3 bases and J gave up 5 bases; unmatched junction bases: 9. The germline CDR1 and CDR2 sequences are SGHNT and YYREEE (reference sequence). There are 16 residues in the CDR3. The CDR3 region has the DNA TGTGCCAGCAGCTCCCGGGTTAGCGGGGGTGACAATGAGCAGTTCTTC. Amino acids: CASSSRVSGGDNEQFF.